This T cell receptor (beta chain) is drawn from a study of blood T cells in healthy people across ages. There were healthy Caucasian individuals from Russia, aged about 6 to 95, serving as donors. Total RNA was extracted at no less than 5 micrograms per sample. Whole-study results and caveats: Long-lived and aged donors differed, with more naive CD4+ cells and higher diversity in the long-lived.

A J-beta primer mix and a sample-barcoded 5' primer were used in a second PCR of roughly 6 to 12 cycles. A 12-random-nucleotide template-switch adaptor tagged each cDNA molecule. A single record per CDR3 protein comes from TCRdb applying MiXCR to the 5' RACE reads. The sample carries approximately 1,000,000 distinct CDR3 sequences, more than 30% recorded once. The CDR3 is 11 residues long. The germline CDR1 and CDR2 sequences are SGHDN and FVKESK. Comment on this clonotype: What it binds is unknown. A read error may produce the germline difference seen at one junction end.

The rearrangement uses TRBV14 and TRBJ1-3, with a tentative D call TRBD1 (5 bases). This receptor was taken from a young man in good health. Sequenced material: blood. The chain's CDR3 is CAGSQGVTIYF. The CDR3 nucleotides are TGTGCCGGCAGCCAAGGGGTCACCATATATTTT.